This TCR beta chain was sequenced during a study of shared clonotypes between healthy human individuals. Study context: CD4 naive cells filled three plates per donor, CD4 memory three, CD8 naive two and CD8 memory one. Study findings and constraints: Few donors restricted represented genetic and exposure-history diversity.

The CDR3 sequence is 14 residues long. The germline CDR1 and CDR2 sequences are SGHRS and YFSETQ. The germline V and J ends were trimmed by 2 bases and 1 base, with 7 bases remaining between them. The repertoire was sequenced with immunoSEQ multiplex PCR; TCRdb's copy has only in-frame clones and lacks some. The sample includes 2 million to 2.5 million clones, 85% to 95% of them seen just once. This clone is a singleton in its sample. What it binds is not known. This receptor was taken from a man aged 18 to 30 in good health. Some clones in this sample may be carry-over from other donors' samples. Sequenced input: naive CD4+ T cells from PBMCs. Documented subset: CD45RA+ positively selected. The J gene is TRBJ2-1, the V gene TRBV5-1; D unclear. CDR3 amino acids: CASSFRASYNEQFF. CDR3 sequence (DNA): TGCGCCAGCAGCTTTAGGGCTTCCTACAATGAGCAGTTCTTC.